The source of this T cell receptor beta chain is a study of blood T cells in healthy people across ages. CDR1 and CDR2 (germline): DFQATT, SNEGSKA (reference sequence). This CDR3 region has 17 residues. V was clipped by 3 bases and J by 1 base, with 21 bases between them. Donors gave about 9.3 milliliters of peripheral blood apiece. Using a J-beta primer mix together with a sample-barcoded 5' primer, a second PCR was run for 7 to 11 cycles. TCRdb ran MiXCR on the 5' RACE reads and lists one entry per CDR3 protein. Of more than 1,000,000 distinct CDR3 sequences detected, about 25% appear once; the ten largest clones hold approximately 0.79%. The same specimen was also included in a second study, on T cells of mothers and their children.

The sequence was collected from a girl aged 2-10 years in good health. The sample was blood. The V call is TRBV20-1, the J call TRBJ1-1; no clear D gene. The CDR3 spells CSARPRSSFWGNTEAFF. The CDR3 region has the DNA TGCAGTGCTAGGCCGCGCTCGTCATTTTGGGGGAACACTGAAGCTTTCTTT.